This T cell receptor (beta chain) was obtained from a study of siplizumab effects on memory and regulatory T cells. Germline V lookup: CDR1 KGHSH, CDR2 LQKENI. Trimming cost V 2 bases and J 6 bases, with 16 bases left between them. CDR3 length: 15 amino acids. TCRdb keeps only in-frame clones here, not all; method: immunoSEQ multiplex PCR. The data show more than 95,000 clones, with about 92% seen just once and around 0.29% held by the top ten. The specimen was CD4+ T cells sorted from blood. This TCR was recovered from a human donor in good health. The gene calls are TRBV18 and TRBJ1-2; D gene ambiguous. The CDR3 loop is CASSPAGRRRHGYTF. The CDR3 DNA is TGTGCCAGCTCACCAGCCGGCAGGAGAAGGCATGGCTACACCTTC.